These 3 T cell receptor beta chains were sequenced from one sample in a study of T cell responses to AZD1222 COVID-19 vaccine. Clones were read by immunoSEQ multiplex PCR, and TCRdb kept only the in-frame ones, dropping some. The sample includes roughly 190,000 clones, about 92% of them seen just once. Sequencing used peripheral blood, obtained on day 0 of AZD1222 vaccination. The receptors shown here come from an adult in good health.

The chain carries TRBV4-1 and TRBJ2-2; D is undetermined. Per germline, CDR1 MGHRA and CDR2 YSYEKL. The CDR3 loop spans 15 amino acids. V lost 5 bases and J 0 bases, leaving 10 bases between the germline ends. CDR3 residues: CASSKHLTNTGELFF. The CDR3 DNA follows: TGCGCCAGCAGCAAACACCTCACGAACACCGGGGAGCTGTTTTTT.

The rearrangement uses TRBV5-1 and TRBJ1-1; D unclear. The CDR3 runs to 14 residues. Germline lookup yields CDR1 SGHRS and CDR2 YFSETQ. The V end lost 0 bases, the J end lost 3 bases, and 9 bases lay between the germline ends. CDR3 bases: TGCGCCAGCAGCTTGGCAGGTTTGGACACTGAAGCTTTCTTT. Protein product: CASSLAGLDTEAFF.

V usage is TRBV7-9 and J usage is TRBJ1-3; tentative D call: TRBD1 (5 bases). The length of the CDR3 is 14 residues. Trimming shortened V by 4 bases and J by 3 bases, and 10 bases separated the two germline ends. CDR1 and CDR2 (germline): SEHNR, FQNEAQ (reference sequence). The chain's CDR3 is CASSWTGVGNTIYF. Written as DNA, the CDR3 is TGTGCCAGCAGCTGGACGGGGGTTGGAAACACCATATATTTT.